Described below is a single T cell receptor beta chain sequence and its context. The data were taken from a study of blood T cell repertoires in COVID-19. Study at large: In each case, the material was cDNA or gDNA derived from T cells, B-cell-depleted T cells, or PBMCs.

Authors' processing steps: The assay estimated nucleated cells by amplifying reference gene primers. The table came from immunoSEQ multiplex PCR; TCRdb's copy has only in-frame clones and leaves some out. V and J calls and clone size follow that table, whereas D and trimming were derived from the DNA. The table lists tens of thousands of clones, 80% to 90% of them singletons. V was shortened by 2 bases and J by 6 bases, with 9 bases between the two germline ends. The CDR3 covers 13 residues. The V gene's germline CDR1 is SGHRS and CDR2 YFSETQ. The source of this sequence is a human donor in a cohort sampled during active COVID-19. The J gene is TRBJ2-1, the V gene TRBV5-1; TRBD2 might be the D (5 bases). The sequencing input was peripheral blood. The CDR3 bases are TGCGCCAGCAGCTTTGAACTAGGCAATGAGCAGTTCTTC. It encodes CASSFELGNEQFF.